This TCR beta chain was documented in a study of response to subunit inactivated influenza vaccine. Of note for this clonotype: The antigen remains undetermined.

Germline values: CDR1 SGHRS, CDR2 YFSETQ. V shed 8 bases and J 6 bases; nucleotides not matched to a gene: 9. The CDR3 is made up of 14 amino acids. TCRdb reanalysed the RT-PCR reads using MiXCR and keeps one entry per CDR3 protein. Of approximately 500,000 distinct CDR3 sequences in the sample, 13% are singletons; the top ten hold about an eighth. Study-wide points: New T cells are recruited in small numbers by each seasonal influenza vaccination, according to the authors' suggestion.

The sequence came from a man aged 45-65 years who received an inactivated influenza vaccine. The sequencing here drew on PBMCs from blood, taken roughly 46 days after vaccination. The rearrangement links TRBV5-1 to TRBJ2-2; 8 positions agree with TRBD1. The CDR3 region has the DNA TGCGCCAGTTCCCTGGACAGGGCATCCGGGGAGCTGTTTTTT. Translation: CASSLDRASGELFF.